These 25 T cell receptor beta chains were all obtained from the same sample, sequenced in a study of molecular identifiers for immune sequencing clone quantification. TCRdb passed the PCR reads through MiXCR, listing each CDR3 protein once. There are hundreds of thousands of distinct CDR3 sequences in the sample; 25% occur only once, and 0.78% lies in the top ten. The sequenced sample was naive CD8+ T cells from blood, with Jurkat cell RNA spiked in. Regarding subset: FACS-sorted CD8+CD4-CCR7+CD45RA+ naive T cells. These receptor sequences come from a human donor in good health. Some libraries in this study had Jurkat cell RNA spiked in.

About this clonotype itself: Being one base from a much bigger clone, this may be a read error. The chain uses TRBV7-9 and TRBJ2-6; perhaps TRBD1 as D (5 bases). Germline values: CDR1 SEHNR, CDR2 FQNEAQ (reference sequence). There are 15 residues in the CDR3. The CDR3 sequence is CASSYRPIGANVQTF. The CDR3 nucleotides read TGTGCCAGCAGTTACAGACCTATTGGGGCCAACGTCCAGACTTTC.

There are a few counts of this clonotype. V is TRBV20-1 and J is TRBJ1-3; TRBD1 matches at 7 bases. J was trimmed by 3 bases and V by 0 bases; bases with no gene match: 5. Germline loops: CDR1 DFQATT, CDR2 SNEGSKA (reference sequence). This CDR3 is built from 15 residues. CDR3 sequence: CSAREEGAVGNTIYF. As DNA, the CDR3 is TGCAGTGCTAGAGAAGAGGGGGCAGTTGGAAACACCATATATTTT.

The gene calls are TRBV30 and TRBJ2-2, with D tentatively TRBD1 or TRBD2 (5 bases each). With 5 bases removed from V and 4 bases from J, the gap between germline ends came to 17 bases. Germline loops: CDR1 GTSNPN, CDR2 SVGIG (reference sequence). The CDR3 consists of 15 residues. CDR3 sequence (DNA): TGTGCCTGGGGAGAACGGGACGGACTCACCGGGGAGCTGTTTTTT. This encodes CAWGERDGLTGELFF.

This chain connects TRBV5-1 to TRBJ1-6, with TRBD1 matching 10 bases. Trimming cost V 5 bases and J 14 bases; bases outside gene matches: 10. CDR1 is SGHRS, CDR2 YFSETQ, per germline. CDR3 length: 14 amino acids. The CDR3 sequence: CASRGDRGAYTLHF. The CDR3 nucleotides read TGCGCCAGCAGGGGGGACAGGGGTGCATACACCCTCCACTTT.

This clonotype was seen a handful of times. This sequence joins TRBV20-1 and TRBJ2-1, with D possibly TRBD2 on 7 matching bases. Looked up from germline, CDR1 is DFQATT and CDR2 is SNEGSKA (reference sequence). The V gene lost 0 bases and the J gene lost 8 bases, with 14 bases spanning the gap. CDR3 length: 14 amino acids. This chain's CDR3 is CSARDRGGVDEQFF. CDR3 DNA sequence: TGCAGTGCTAGAGATAGGGGGGGTGTAGATGAGCAGTTCTTC.

The chain joins TRBV7-9 to TRBJ2-1; a weak D match, TRBD2 (6 bases). CDR3 size: 15 residues. V was trimmed by 0 bases and J by 2 bases, leaving 8 bases between them. CDR1 is SEHNR, CDR2 FQNEAQ, per germline (reference sequence). CDR3 DNA: TGTGCCAGCAGCTTAGCGCAGCGGGCCTACAATGAGCAGTTCTTC. It is translated as CASSLAQRAYNEQFF. Full variable domain (outside the CDR3, taken from reference TRBV7-9 and TRBJ2-1): DTGVSQNPRHKITKRGQNVTFRCDPISEHNRLYWYRQTLGQGPEFLTYFQNEAQLEKSRLLSDRFSAERPKGSFSTLEIQRTEQGDSAMYLCASSLAQRAYNEQFFGPGTRLTVL.

This clonotype was observed many times. The gene calls are TRBV27 and TRBJ2-7; weak D call: TRBD2 (5 bases). CDR1 and CDR2 from the germline V gene are MNHEY and SMNVEV (reference sequence). V was cut by 6 bases and J by 0 bases, with 15 bases left in between. This CDR3 has 15 residues. The CDR3 region has the DNA TGTGCCAGCAGCCCGATCCCCGGGGACTCCTACGAGCAGTACTTC. Encoded protein: CASSPIPGDSYEQYF.

This clonotype occurred a few times. Here the CDR3 DNA reads TGTGCCAGTAGTACCGCCTGGACGGCCCTCTATAGCAATCAGCCCCAGCATTTT. Its protein product is CASSTAWTALYSNQPQHF. The chain employs TRBV19 and TRBJ1-5; D unresolved. CDR3 length: 18 residues. CDR1 is LNHDA and CDR2 is SQIVND in the germline V gene (reference sequence). V dropped 4 bases and J dropped 0 bases, with 19 bases sitting between them. Variable domain in full (rest from reference TRBV19 and TRBJ1-5): DGGITQSPKYLFRKEGQNVTLSCEQNLNHDAMYWYRQDPGQGLRLIYYSQIVNDFQKGDIAEGYSVSREKKESFPLTVTSAQKNPTAFYLCASSTAWTALYSNQPQHFGDGTRLSIL.

In this sample, this clonotype turned up a few times. The CDR3 DNA sequence: TGTGCCAGTAGTATGGCCAGGGATTACAATGAGCAGTTCTTC. Translating it yields CASSMARDYNEQFF. V usage is TRBV19 and J usage is TRBJ2-1, with a possible D match to TRBD1 (5 bases). With 3 bases removed from V and 4 bases from J, the gap between germline ends came to 10 bases. CDR1 and CDR2 (germline): LNHDA, SQIVND (reference sequence). The CDR3 contains 14 residues.

Many counts were recorded for this clonotype. J is TRBJ2-1 and V is TRBV12-3 or TRBV12-4; tentatively, D is TRBD2 (6 bases). V lost 6 bases and J lost 9, with 12 bases in between. The CDR3 consists of 12 residues. The CDR3 is CASSHSGGEQFF. CDR3 sequence (DNA): TGTGCCAGCAGCCATAGCGGAGGTGAGCAGTTCTTC.

This clonotype was seen at least ten times. This chain's CDR3 is CASSQDDRGYNEQFF. CDR3 DNA: TGCGCCAGCAGCCAAGATGACAGGGGTTACAATGAGCAGTTCTTC. The genes are TRBV4-3 and TRBJ2-1, with TRBD1 matching 8 bases. CDR1 and CDR2 (germline): LGHNA, YSLEER. V trimming: 0 bases; J trimming: 4 bases; junction bases outside the gene matches: 2. The CDR3 is made up of 15 amino acids.

A remark on this clonotype: This clone may be a read error of a much larger clone one base away. This chain links TRBV19 with TRBJ1-6, with D perhaps TRBD1 (5 bases). V was cut by 3 bases and J by 2 bases, with 14 bases left in between. This CDR3 is built from 17 residues. Germline lookup yields CDR1 LNHDA and CDR2 SQIVND (reference sequence). CDR3 sequence: CASSIGAREAYNSPLHF. The CDR3 DNA follows: TGTGCCAGTAGTATCGGGGCGAGGGAGGCCTATAATTCACCCCTCCACTTT. The variable domain in full, completed from reference TRBV19 and TRBJ1-6, reads DGGITQSPKYLFRKEGQNVTLSCEQNLNHDAMYWYRQDPGQGLRLIYYSQIVNDFQKGDIAEGYSVSREKKESFPLTVTSAQKNPTAFYLCASSIGAREAYNSPLHFGNGTRLTVT.

With regard to this clonotype: A much larger clone sits a single nucleotide away, making a read error possible. The chain recombines TRBV19 with TRBJ2-2; D is possibly TRBD2 (5 bases). Deletions cut 10 bases from V and 5 bases from J, with 17 bases between. The CDR3 consists of 14 residues. Germline lookup yields CDR1 LNHDA and CDR2 SQIVND (reference sequence). The CDR3 DNA is TGTGCCACCAACGGGGATGAGAGAACCGGGGAGCTGTTTTTT. Protein product: CATNGDERTGELFF.

This clonotype was seen a handful of times. The V call is TRBV20-1, the J call TRBJ2-7; tentatively, D is TRBD2 (5 bases). Trimming cost V 4 bases and J 4 bases, with 8 bases left between them. Germline CDR1 DFQATT, CDR2 SNEGSKA (reference sequence). This CDR3 has 11 amino acids. The CDR3 DNA is TGCAGTGCTACCGGGGATTACGAGCAGTACTTC. Translation: CSATGDYEQYF.

This rearrangement joins TRBV6-5 to TRBJ2-3; 10 bases align to TRBD2. This CDR3 has 15 amino acids. Trimming cost V 5 bases and J 4 bases; bases outside gene matches: 6. CDR1 MNHEY and CDR2 SVGAGI come from the germline V gene. In DNA, the CDR3 is TGTGCCAGCAGTACAGGACTAGCGGCCTCAGATACGCAGTATTTT. Protein: CASSTGLAASDTQYF.

This clonotype was seen repeatedly, ten times or more. The chain joins TRBV4-3 to TRBJ2-5; D is tentatively TRBD1 or TRBD2 (5 bases each). CDR3 length: 17 amino acids. V gave up 0 bases and J gave up 5 bases, with 19 bases separating them. Germline CDR1 and CDR2: LGHNA and YSLEER. CDR3 sequence (DNA): TGCGCCAGCAGCCAAGATTCCGGGACGAACTTCGGGGAGACCCAGTACTTC. Its translation: CASSQDSGTNFGETQYF.

The chain links TRBV20-1 to TRBJ2-7; no reliable D call. V was cut by 6 bases and J by 0 bases, with 18 bases left in between. The CDR3 contains 15 residues. CDR1 and CDR2 (germline): DFQATT, SNEGSKA (reference sequence). CDR3 sequence (DNA): TGCAGTGCCGAGAACCCCGGCAGGAGCTCCTACGAGCAGTACTTC. Translating gives CSAENPGRSSYEQYF.

The rearrangement links TRBV24-1 to TRBJ1-2; D is perhaps TRBD1 (6 bases). Trimming left V 9 bases short and J 8 bases short, with 15 bases between. The CDR3 runs 12 residues. CDR1 is KGHDR and CDR2 is SFDVKD in the germline V gene. The CDR3 region has the DNA TGTGCCACCCTCACAGGGATTGGAGGCTACACCTTC. It translates to CATLTGIGGYTF.

Comments on this clonotype: A read error is possible here, since a much larger clone lies one base away. CDR3 sequence: CASSSHLGWTTDTQYF. In DNA form, the CDR3 reads TGTGCCAGCAGCTCCCACCTCGGGTGGACAACAGATACGCAGTATTTT. This chain connects TRBV5-3 to TRBJ2-3; the D gene is possibly TRBD1 (5 bases). TRBV5-3 counts as an open reading frame of uncertain function. The CDR3 is made up of 16 amino acids.

The chain recombines TRBV2 with TRBJ1-2; no clear D gene. CDR3 size: 13 residues. Germline loops: CDR1 SNHLY, CDR2 FYNNEI. Trimming shortened V by 6 bases and J by 4 bases, and 12 bases separated the two germline ends. The CDR3 nucleotides read TGTGCCAGCAGGGAGGGATCGGGCTATGGCTACACCTTC. As protein: CASREGSGYGYTF.

The chain couples TRBV4-3 to TRBJ2-3; TRBD2 matches at 9 bases. CDR1 is LGHNA, CDR2 YSLEER, per germline. Trimming cost V 0 bases and J 2 bases; bases outside gene matches: 3. This CDR3 is 16 amino acids long. CDR3 residues: CASSQEASGVTDTQYF. The CDR3 coding sequence is TGCGCCAGCAGCCAAGAGGCTAGCGGGGTCACAGATACGCAGTATTTT.

V usage is TRBV20-1 and J usage is TRBJ2-7; possibly TRBD1 for D (6 bases). V dropped 4 bases and J dropped 6 bases, with 31 bases sitting between them. CDR1 DFQATT and CDR2 SNEGSKA come from the germline V gene (reference sequence). The CDR3 runs to 18 residues. The CDR3 protein is CSATMRGSGTRGFGEQYF. For the CDR3, the DNA is TGCAGTGCTACTATGAGGGGGTCTGGGACAAGGGGCTTTGGCGAGCAGTACTTC.

The rearrangement joins TRBV11-2 to TRBJ1-1; no clear D gene. The CDR3 is 15 amino acids. The germline CDR1 and CDR2 sequences are SGHAT and FQNNGV. Trimming removed 0 bases from V and 3 bases from J, with 11 bases in between. The CDR3, as DNA: TGTGCCAGCAGCTTAGAGGCCAGGAGGGACACTGAAGCTTTCTTT. Encoded protein: CASSLEARRDTEAFF.

This clonotype was seen only a few times. The chain is built from TRBV13 and TRBJ2-3; 10 nucleotides match TRBD2. Germline values: CDR1 PRHDT, CDR2 FYEKMQ (reference sequence). V was clipped by 0 bases and J by 2 bases; unmatched bases: 5. This CDR3 has 17 amino acids. Written as DNA, the CDR3 is TGTGCCAGCAGCTTAGGCCGAAGCGGGGGGGTCACAGATACGCAGTATTTT. Its translation is CASSLGRSGGVTDTQYF.

This clonotype appeared a single time. V and J are TRBV7-9 and TRBJ2-7; 7 bases are shared with TRBD1. The CDR3 sequence is 14 residues long. With V trimmed by 4 bases and J by 6 bases, 9 bases remained unmatched. CDR1 is SEHNR and CDR2 is FQNEAQ in the germline V gene (reference sequence). This chain's CDR3 is CASSSTGNPCEQYF. The CDR3 bases are TGTGCCAGCAGCTCGACAGGGAATCCCTGCGAGCAGTACTTC.